This T cell receptor beta chain came from a study of blood T cells in healthy people across ages. The second PCR ran roughly 6 to 11 cycles with a sample-barcoded 5' primer and J-beta primers. TCRdb called the 5' RACE reads again in MiXCR, with one record for every CDR3 protein. The table lists 800,000 to 900,000 distinct CDR3 sequences, about 62% of them singletons, with around a quarter in the top ten. CDR1 is ENHRY and CDR2 is SYGVKD in the germline V gene. This CDR3 has 14 amino acids. The V end was cut by 10 bases, the J end by 0 bases, with 12 bases between. The rearrangement joins TRBV10-3 to TRBJ2-2; D call uncertain. The sample was blood. The receptor was derived from a man aged 25-45 years in good health. The chain's CDR3 is CANTGSPNTGELFF. The CDR3 DNA sequence: TGTGCCAACACGGGTTCTCCGAACACCGGGGAGCTGTTTTTT.